Presented here are 9 T cell receptor beta chains from one specimen sequenced in a study of PD-1 blockade in classical Hodgkin lymphoma. Some clones are missing from TCRdb's copy, which holds only in-frame ones; the method was immunoSEQ multiplex PCR. The sample records 11,000 to 15,000 clones, about 80% being singletons. All patients relapsed after autologous stem cell transplantation, and brentuximab vedotin exposure varied. The sample consisted of peripheral blood mononuclear cells (PBMCs), taken at baseline. The origin of the receptors is a human donor with classical Hodgkin lymphoma.

The chain has TRBV6-4 and TRBJ2-1; D possibly corresponds to TRBD1 (6 bases). The CDR3 length is 16 residues. Germline assignment: CDR1 MRHNA and CDR2 SNTAGT. Trimming took 6 bases from V and 3 from J, leaving 18 bases between them. The CDR3 coding sequence is TGTGCCAGCAGAGATCGAGGGGGAATGGGCTACAATGAGCAGTTCTTC. Protein product: CASRDRGGMGYNEQFF.

The rearrangement joins TRBV9 to TRBJ1-1; D gene ambiguous. CDR1 and CDR2 from the germline V gene are SGDLS and YYNGEE. The CDR3 contains 15 residues. Trimming left V 0 bases short and J 1 base short, with 10 bases between. This chain's CDR3 is CASSVGVGANTEAFF. The CDR3 nucleotides read TGTGCCAGCAGCGTAGGTGTGGGCGCGAACACTGAAGCTTTCTTT.

The rearrangement uses TRBV5-1 and TRBJ2-7; perhaps TRBD1 as D (5 bases). The V end lost 2 bases, the J end lost 2 bases, and 17 bases lay between the germline ends. The CDR3 length is 16 residues. From germline, CDR1 is SGHRS and CDR2 YFSETQ. CDR3 in DNA: TGCGCCAGCAGCTTACCCCAGGGTTTTGGAGCCTACGAGCAGTACTTC. Its translation: CASSLPQGFGAYEQYF.

This clone occurred once. The rearrangement joins TRBV5-5 to TRBJ1-5; possibly TRBD1 for D (6 bases). This CDR3 is 18 amino acids long. Trimming took off 6 bases at V and 0 bases at J, with 22 bases between the two ends. Germline V CDR1 and CDR2: SGHKS, YYEKEE (reference sequence). The CDR3 spells CASITSDSRAYSNQPQHF. The CDR3 DNA reads TGTGCCAGCATTACCTCGGACAGCCGCGCCTATAGCAATCAGCCCCAGCATTTT.

The chain couples TRBV9 to TRBJ2-5; D uncertain. The CDR3 length is 12 residues. Germline V gene lookup returns CDR1 SGDLS and CDR2 YYNGEE. The ends were cut back, 5 bases at V and 3 bases at J, with 8 bases in the middle. As DNA, the CDR3 is TGTGCCAGCAGTCCGGCGGAAGAGACCCAGTACTTC. It encodes CASSPAEETQYF.

The chain carries TRBV4-3 and TRBJ1-4; D is undetermined. Trimming removed 0 bases at V and 0 bases at J, with 8 bases between. In germline, CDR1 is LGHNA, CDR2 YSLEER. CDR3 size: 16 residues. As DNA, the CDR3 is TGCGCCAGCAGCCAAGAAGGCCTTGCAACTAATGAAAAACTGTTTTTT. Its protein is CASSQEGLATNEKLFF.

The chain combines TRBV14 with TRBJ2-3; 8 nucleotides match TRBD2. CDR3 size: 15 residues. The ends lost 6 bases at V and 2 bases at J; junction bases unmatched: 7. Germline loops: CDR1 SGHDN, CDR2 FVKESK. CDR3 loop: CASSSKRGNTDTQYF. CDR3 DNA: TGTGCCAGCAGTTCGAAGCGGGGGAACACAGATACGCAGTATTTT.

This clone was detected once. The V gene is TRBV10-1, the J gene TRBJ2-5; 7 bases map to TRBD1. CDR1 and CDR2 from the germline V gene are WNHNN and SYGVQD (reference sequence). This CDR3 has 14 residues. Trimming cost V 5 bases and J 6 bases; bases outside gene matches: 9. The CDR3 DNA reads TGCGCCAGCAGTTCCGACAGGGCGAGGCAGACCCAGTACTTC. Translating gives CASSSDRARQTQYF.

The chain employs TRBV28 and TRBJ1-4; the D is unclear. V gave up 6 bases and J gave up 5 bases, with 7 bases separating them. CDR1 and CDR2 from the germline V gene are MDHEN and SYDVKM. The CDR3 length is 12 residues. CDR3 bases: TGTGCCAGCAGATTCGGGAATGAAAAACTGTTTTTT. Protein: CASRFGNEKLFF.